This TCR beta chain was recovered during a study of T cells in Graves' hyperthyroidism and ophthalmopathy. General observations from the study: The model identified upcoming ophthalmopathy a median about 6.5 months ahead of onset. Blood held most thyroid clonotypes expanded above 0.001 frequency.

What was amplified from RNA transcripts were TCR beta CDR3 regions. Researchers ran a first-round RT-PCR on the TCR CDR3 using the HTBI primer set. TCRdb independently ran MiXCR on the multiplex PCR reads; one entry per CDR3 protein. The sample holds more than 550,000 distinct CDR3 sequences, around 20% seen once. Clinical symptoms, serum thyroxine, TRAb, thyroid ultrasound and orbital computed tomography established diagnosis. Fresh 10 ml peripheral blood yielded PBMCs. This CDR3 comprises 14 residues. Germline values: CDR1 SGHDN, CDR2 FVKESK. Trimming removed 0 bases from V and 8 bases from J, with 13 bases in between. As concerns this clonotype: Its antigen is still unknown.

V usage is TRBV14 and J usage is TRBJ1-2, with D unresolved. The sample taken for sequencing was blood. The TCR comes from a woman between 45 and 65 years old with Graves' hyperthyroidism that later progressed to Graves' ophthalmopathy. The CDR3 DNA follows: TGTGCCAGCAGCCAAGAGCGAGGCATAGGGGGCTACACCTTC. It yields the protein CASSQERGIGGYTF.